The 22 T cell receptor beta chains reported below all come from one sample, sequenced in a study of CD8 T cells in ankylosing spondylitis. Study conclusions and caveats: A TCR beta motif made of fewer than ten highly homologous variants seemed typical of ankylosing spondylitis blood.

One entry per CDR3 protein, called by TCRdb with MiXCR from the 5' RACE reads. This sample carries about 750,000 distinct CDR3 sequences, 15% to 20% of them seen once, and the ten largest clones take under 20%. Antigens for these TCRs are unknown. Sequences were obtained from blood, either unsorted or a sorted T cell fraction (not recorded which). These receptors came from a male donor with ankylosing spondylitis.

The chain couples TRBV11-2 to TRBJ2-7, with D perhaps matching TRBD1 or TRBD2 (5 bases each). The germline V gene has CDR1 SGHAT and CDR2 FQNNGV. V dropped 6 bases and J dropped 2 bases, with 17 bases sitting between them. The length of the CDR3 is 15 residues. CDR3: CASRPLAGTTYEQYF. The CDR3, as DNA: TGTGCCAGCAGACCCTTGGCAGGGACCACCTACGAGCAGTACTTC.

This clonotype has just a few counts. The chain links TRBV12-3 or TRBV12-4 to TRBJ2-3; maybe TRBD2 (7 bases). The CDR3 is 17 amino acids. V was cut by 5 bases and J by 0 bases, with 18 bases left in between. CDR3 sequence: CASSAAGTPTSTDTQYF. The CDR3 bases are TGTGCCAGCAGTGCAGCGGGGACACCAACTAGCACAGATACGCAGTATTTT.

This clonotype was seen a few times. The V and J genes are TRBV11-1 and TRBJ2-2; no reliable D call. The CDR3 length is 15 residues. V lost 2 bases and J 4 bases, leaving 11 bases between the germline ends. Germline values: CDR1 SGHAT, CDR2 FQDESV (reference sequence). CDR3 amino acids: CASSLINEATGELFF. CDR3 sequence (DNA): TGTGCCAGCAGCTTAATTAACGAGGCCACCGGGGAGCTGTTTTTT.

The chain is built from TRBV25-1 and TRBJ2-7, with a weak D call TRBD2 (5 bases). Germline assignment: CDR1 MGHDK and CDR2 SYGVNS. Trimming removed 1 base from V and 0 bases from J, with 7 bases in between. The CDR3 has 14 residues. The CDR3 coding sequence is TGTGCCAGCAGTGAATCGGACTTCTCCTACGAGCAGTACTTC. Protein product: CASSESDFSYEQYF.

This clonotype has a handful of counts. The V call is TRBV5-6, the J call TRBJ2-3; TRBD2 agrees at 9 bases. Germline CDR1 SGHDT, CDR2 YYEEEE. The J segment lost 0 bases and the V segment lost 7 bases, leaving 9 bases of the junction unmatched. CDR3 length equals 16 residues. The CDR3 here is CASVPSGKRSTDTQYF. For the CDR3, the DNA is TGTGCCAGCGTTCCTAGCGGGAAGCGTAGCACAGATACGCAGTATTTT.

V usage is TRBV20-1 and J usage is TRBJ2-3; tentatively, D is TRBD2 (6 bases). V was trimmed by 0 bases and J by 1 base, leaving 23 bases between them. This CDR3 spans 19 amino acids. The germline gives CDR1 DFQATT, CDR2 SNEGSKA (reference sequence). The CDR3 spells CSARDFRGRSPSGTDTQYF. The CDR3, as DNA: TGCAGTGCTAGAGACTTTAGAGGGCGGTCGCCTAGCGGCACAGATACGCAGTATTTT.

On this clonotype: The junction does not match germline at one end; this may be a read error. The genes are TRBV30 and TRBJ2-1; TRBD2 aligns across 15 bases. The CDR3 is 17 residues long. Germline V CDR1 and CDR2: GTSNPN, SVGIG (reference sequence). CDR3 sequence: CAPGTSGRLLSHNEQFF. The CDR3 coding sequence is TGTGCACCCGGGACTAGCGGGAGGCTCCTCTCCCACAATGAGCAGTTCTTC.

The chain joins TRBV7-3 to TRBJ2-3; maybe TRBD1 (6 bases). The CDR3 length is 14 residues. Germline V gene sequence: CDR1 SGHTA, CDR2 FQGTGA. V lost 4 bases and J lost 2, with 10 bases in between. The CDR3 is CASSSRTATDTQYF. CDR3 nucleotides: TGTGCCAGCAGCTCCCGGACAGCCACAGATACGCAGTATTTT. Drawing the rest from reference TRBV7-3 and TRBJ2-3, the complete variable domain is GAGVSQTPSNKVTEKGKYVELRCDPISGHTALYWYRQSLGQGPEFLIYFQGTGAADDSGLPNDRFFAVRPEGSVSTLKIQRTERGDSAVYLCASSSRTATDTQYFGPGTRLTVL.

The V call is TRBV5-1, the J call TRBJ2-2; D may be TRBD2 (5 bases). CDR1 and CDR2 (germline): SGHRS, YFSETQ. The CDR3 totals 14 residues. Trimming shortened V by 2 bases and J by 5 bases, and 10 bases separated the two germline ends. Here the CDR3 reads CASSFGDYTGELFF. The CDR3 DNA reads TGCGCCAGCAGCTTCGGGGATTATACCGGGGAGCTGTTTTTT.

This rearrangement joins TRBV25-1 to TRBJ2-3; D gene ambiguous. The germline V gene encodes CDR1 MGHDK and CDR2 SYGVNS. The CDR3 runs 15 residues. Trimming stripped 0 bases from V and 2 bases from J, with 9 bases between. In DNA form, the CDR3 reads TGTGCCAGCAGTGAATATAGGCTGAACACAGATACGCAGTATTTT. Its translation: CASSEYRLNTDTQYF.

This clonotype was recorded at least ten times. CDR3 coding DNA: TGCGCCAGCAGCTTGGTCAGGGGGTCCTACGAGCAGTACTTC. Amino acids: CASSLVRGSYEQYF. V gene TRBV5-1 combines with J gene TRBJ2-7; 7 nucleotides match TRBD1. Germline trimming cut 0 bases from V and 1 base from J; bases unmatched to any gene: 1. The CDR3 runs 14 residues. The germline CDR1 and CDR2 sequences are SGHRS and YFSETQ.

The chain recombines TRBV20-1 with TRBJ2-1, with 10 bases identical to TRBD2. Germline V gene sequence: CDR1 DFQATT, CDR2 SNEGSKA (reference sequence). The CDR3 is 16 amino acids. Unmatched junction bases numbered 15, after V lost 6 bases and J lost 7 bases. CDR3 region: CSATHWASGRGNEQFF. CDR3 bases: TGCAGTGCCACGCACTGGGCTAGCGGGAGAGGAAATGAGCAGTTCTTC.

This clonotype was seen only a few times. This chain uses TRBV7-6 with TRBJ2-1; TRBD2 agrees at 11 bases. V dropped 2 bases and J dropped 0; count of bases not matched to a gene: 3. Germline CDR1 and CDR2: SGHVS and FNYEAQ. The CDR3 covers 17 residues. CDR3 coding DNA: TGTGCCAGCAGCTTATTTCTAGCGGGGGGCTCCTACAATGAGCAGTTCTTC. It translates to CASSLFLAGGSYNEQFF.

This clonotype was detected a few times. CDR3 amino acids: CASSSLVPLEQYF. In DNA form, the CDR3 reads TGTGCCAGCAGCTCCCTCGTACCTTTGGAGCAGTACTTC. This chain connects TRBV7-2 to TRBJ2-7, with no clear D. This CDR3 is 13 amino acids long. V was shortened by 4 bases and J by 7 bases, with 14 bases between the two germline ends. Germline V gene data show CDR1 as SGHTA and CDR2 as FQGNSA.

V usage is TRBV6-1 and J usage is TRBJ2-2; no clear D gene. V lost 4 bases and J 4 bases, leaving 10 bases between the germline ends. The CDR3 spans 14 residues. CDR1 and CDR2 from the germline V gene are MNHNS and SASEGT. CDR3 residues: CASSVSRTTGELFF. CDR3 bases: TGTGCCAGCAGTGTCTCCAGGACCACCGGGGAGCTGTTTTTT.

The chain joins TRBV6-1 to TRBJ1-4; no definite D call. The germline V gene encodes CDR1 MNHNS and CDR2 SASEGT. The CDR3 loop spans 16 amino acids. Trimming shortened V by 3 bases and J by 4 bases, and 15 bases separated the two germline ends. The CDR3 loop reads CASSEGRRALNEKLFF. The DNA of the CDR3 is TGTGCCAGCAGTGAGGGGAGGAGGGCCCTTAATGAAAAACTGTTTTTT.

V usage is TRBV7-2 and J usage is TRBJ2-3; D may be TRBD2 (6 bases). This CDR3 is built from 15 residues. The germline V and J ends were trimmed by 3 bases and 4 bases, with 14 bases remaining between them. CDR1 and CDR2 from the germline V gene are SGHTA and FQGNSA. The CDR3 region is CASSFQEGRPDTQYF. The CDR3 bases are TGTGCCAGCAGCTTTCAGGAGGGGAGGCCAGATACGCAGTATTTT.

This clonotype was counted between two and nine times. CDR3 residues: CSARGSGAKDTQYF. The CDR3, as DNA: TGCAGTGCTAGAGGGAGCGGGGCTAAGGATACGCAGTATTTT. The gene calls are TRBV20-1 and TRBJ2-3, with 7 positions matching TRBD2. The CDR3 runs 14 residues. V was pared by 1 base and J by 6 bases, with 7 bases of the junction left unmatched. The germline CDR1 and CDR2 sequences are DFQATT and SNEGSKA (reference sequence).

This clonotype was detected a few times. CDR3 residues: CASRAPGSYNEQFF. For the CDR3, the DNA is TGTGCCAGCAGGGCGCCGGGCTCCTACAATGAGCAGTTCTTC. The gene calls are TRBV7-2 and TRBJ2-1; D unresolved. Trimming cost V 6 bases and J 0 bases, with 9 bases left between them. Germline loops: CDR1 SGHTA, CDR2 FQGNSA. The CDR3 spans 14 residues.

This sequence joins TRBV5-1 and TRBJ2-3; 7 bases fit TRBD2. This CDR3 has 16 residues. The junction had 11 bases not matched to a gene; V was cut back by 5 bases and J by 2 bases. The V gene's germline CDR1 is SGHRS and CDR2 YFSETQ. CDR3 residues: CASRSGEGQFTDTQYF. The CDR3 DNA sequence: TGCGCCAGCAGGTCTGGGGAGGGCCAGTTCACAGATACGCAGTATTTT.

This rearrangement joins TRBV5-1 to TRBJ1-1; the D gene is possibly TRBD1 (5 bases). Trimming left V 1 base short and J 3 bases short, with 16 bases between. CDR1 and CDR2 (germline): SGHRS, YFSETQ. The CDR3 has 16 residues. The CDR3 DNA is TGCGCCAGCAGCTTGCGTAGTTCCTCACAGGACACTGAAGCTTTCTTT. Translation gives CASSLRSSSQDTEAFF.

This sequence joins TRBV2 and TRBJ2-3, with D unresolved. Trimming took off 8 bases at V and 3 bases at J, with 12 bases between the two ends. The germline CDR1 and CDR2 sequences are SNHLY and FYNNEI. There are 13 residues in the CDR3. The CDR3 DNA reads as TGTGCCAGCCAAAACGACATTACAGATACGCAGTATTTT. Residues: CASQNDITDTQYF.